This TCR beta chain was recorded in a study of CD8+ T cells in alopecia areata. Study-wide background: At a dose of 5 to 10 mg twice daily, oral tofacitinib was given to treated patients.

RNA, once extracted, was reverse transcribed into cDNA for use as the sequencing template. Some clones are missing from TCRdb's copy, which holds only in-frame ones; the method was immunoSEQ multiplex PCR. The sample lists about 150,000 clones; under 60% were seen once. The CDR3 sequence is 14 residues long. Germline V gives CDR1 ENHRY, CDR2 SYGVKD. V lost 2 bases to trimming and J lost 5 bases, with 13 bases between them. Study-wide findings and caveats: Lesional scalp displayed greater clonality than normal scalp, most notably in alopecia totalis/universalis. There were also resident alphabeta T cells of normal skin sequenced in scalp samples.

This clone was observed a few times. The antigen remains undetermined. Sample: CD8+ T cells sorted from blood, taken at week 0. The V and J genes are TRBV10-3 and TRBJ2-7; D is unclear. This TCR derives from a human donor with alopecia areata. CDR3 DNA: TGTGCCATCAGTGAGGTATCGGTGCAGGACGAGCAGTACTTC. Translation: CAISEVSVQDEQYF.